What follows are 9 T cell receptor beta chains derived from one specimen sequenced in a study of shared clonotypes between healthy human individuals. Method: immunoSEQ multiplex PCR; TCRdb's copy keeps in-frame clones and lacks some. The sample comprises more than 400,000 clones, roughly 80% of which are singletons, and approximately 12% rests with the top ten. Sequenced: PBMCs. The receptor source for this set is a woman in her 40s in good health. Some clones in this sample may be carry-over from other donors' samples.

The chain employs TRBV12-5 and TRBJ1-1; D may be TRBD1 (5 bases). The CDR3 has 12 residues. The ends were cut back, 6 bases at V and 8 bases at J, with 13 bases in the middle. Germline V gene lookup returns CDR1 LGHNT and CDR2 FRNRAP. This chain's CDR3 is CASGVLGGEAFF. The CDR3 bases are TGTGCTAGTGGCGTCCTCGGGGGAGAAGCTTTCTTT.

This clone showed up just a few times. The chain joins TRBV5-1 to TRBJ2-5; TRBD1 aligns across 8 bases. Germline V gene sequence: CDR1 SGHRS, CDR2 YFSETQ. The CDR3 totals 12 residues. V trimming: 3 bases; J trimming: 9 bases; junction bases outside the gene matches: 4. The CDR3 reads CASSWGQEAQYF. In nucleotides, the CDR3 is TGCGCCAGCAGCTGGGGACAGGAGGCCCAGTACTTC.

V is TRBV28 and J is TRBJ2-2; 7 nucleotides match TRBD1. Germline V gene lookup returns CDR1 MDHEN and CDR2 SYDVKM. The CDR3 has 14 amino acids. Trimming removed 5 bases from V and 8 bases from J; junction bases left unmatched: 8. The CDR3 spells CASSAGGAPGELFF. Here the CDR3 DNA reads TGTGCCAGCAGTGCAGGGGGAGCACCGGGGGAGCTGTTTTTT.

The DNA of the CDR3 is TGTGCCAGCAGGGAAAGAGGCGAGCAGTACTTC. Protein sequence: CASRERGEQYF. The chain carries TRBV28 and TRBJ2-7; D is undetermined. Deletions cut 6 bases from V and 6 bases from J, with 9 bases between. Germline V gene data show CDR1 as MDHEN and CDR2 as SYDVKM. This CDR3 has 11 residues.

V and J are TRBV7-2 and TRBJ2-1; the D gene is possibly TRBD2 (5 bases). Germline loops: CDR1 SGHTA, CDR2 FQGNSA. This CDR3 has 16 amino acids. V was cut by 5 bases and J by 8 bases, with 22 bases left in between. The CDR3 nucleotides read TGTGCCAGCAGCCCAGCTTTACTAGGCGAATGGGATGAGCAGTTCTTC. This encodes CASSPALLGEWDEQFF.

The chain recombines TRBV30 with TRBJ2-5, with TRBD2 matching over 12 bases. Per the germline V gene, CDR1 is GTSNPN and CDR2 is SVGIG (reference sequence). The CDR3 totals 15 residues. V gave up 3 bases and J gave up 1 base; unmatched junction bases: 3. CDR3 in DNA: TGTGCCTGGAGCGGGGGACTAGCGGGCCAAGAGACCCAGTACTTC. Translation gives CAWSGGLAGQETQYF.

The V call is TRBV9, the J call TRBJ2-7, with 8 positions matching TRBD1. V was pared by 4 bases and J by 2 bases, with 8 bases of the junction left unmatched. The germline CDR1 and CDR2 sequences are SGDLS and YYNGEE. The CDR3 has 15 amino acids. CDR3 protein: CASSTGTGGTYEQYF. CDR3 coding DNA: TGTGCCAGCAGCACCGGGACAGGCGGGACCTACGAGCAGTACTTC.

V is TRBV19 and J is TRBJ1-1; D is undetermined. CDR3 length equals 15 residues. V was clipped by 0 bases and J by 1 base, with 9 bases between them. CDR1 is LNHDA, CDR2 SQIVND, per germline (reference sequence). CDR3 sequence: CASSIDSRPNTEAFF. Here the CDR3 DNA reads TGTGCCAGTAGTATAGATTCACGGCCGAACACTGAAGCTTTCTTT.

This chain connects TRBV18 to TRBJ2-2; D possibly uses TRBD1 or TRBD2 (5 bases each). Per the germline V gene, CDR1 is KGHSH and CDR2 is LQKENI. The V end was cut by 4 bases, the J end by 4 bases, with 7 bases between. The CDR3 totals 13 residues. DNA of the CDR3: TGTGCCAGCTCACGGGACGGCACCGGGGAGCTGTTTTTT. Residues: CASSRDGTGELFF.